The subject of this entry is one T cell receptor beta chain. This sample is part of a study of T cell changes during pregnancy in multiple sclerosis. Generated by immunoSEQ multiplex PCR, the TCRdb table keeps only in-frame clones and is missing some. The sample yields about 110,000 clones, roughly 90% seen once. The clonotype comes from a female donor with multiple sclerosis, enrolled in a pregnancy study. Sequencing was performed on peripheral blood, taken after pregnancy.

The chain's CDR3 is CASSLVQGANNEQFF. Here the CDR3 DNA reads TGCGCCAGCAGCTTGGTACAGGGGGCGAACAATGAGCAGTTCTTC. V gene TRBV5-1 combines with J gene TRBJ2-1; 9 bases map to TRBD1. The CDR3 length is 15 residues. V was pared by 0 bases and J by 5 bases, with 3 bases of the junction left unmatched. Looked up from germline, CDR1 is SGHRS and CDR2 is YFSETQ.